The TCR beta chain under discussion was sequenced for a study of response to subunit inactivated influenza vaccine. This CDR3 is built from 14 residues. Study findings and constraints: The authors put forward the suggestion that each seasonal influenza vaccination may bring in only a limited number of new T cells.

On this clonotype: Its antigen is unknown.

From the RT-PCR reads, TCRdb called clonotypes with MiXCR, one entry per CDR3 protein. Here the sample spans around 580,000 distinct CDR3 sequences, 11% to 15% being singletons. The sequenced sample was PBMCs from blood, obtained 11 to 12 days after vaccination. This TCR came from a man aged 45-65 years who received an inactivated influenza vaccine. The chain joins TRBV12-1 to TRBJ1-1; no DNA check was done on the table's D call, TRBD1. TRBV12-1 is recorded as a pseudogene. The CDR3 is CASSPHRDHTEAFF. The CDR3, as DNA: TGTGCCAGCAGCCCGCACAGGGACCACACTGAAGCTTTCTTT.